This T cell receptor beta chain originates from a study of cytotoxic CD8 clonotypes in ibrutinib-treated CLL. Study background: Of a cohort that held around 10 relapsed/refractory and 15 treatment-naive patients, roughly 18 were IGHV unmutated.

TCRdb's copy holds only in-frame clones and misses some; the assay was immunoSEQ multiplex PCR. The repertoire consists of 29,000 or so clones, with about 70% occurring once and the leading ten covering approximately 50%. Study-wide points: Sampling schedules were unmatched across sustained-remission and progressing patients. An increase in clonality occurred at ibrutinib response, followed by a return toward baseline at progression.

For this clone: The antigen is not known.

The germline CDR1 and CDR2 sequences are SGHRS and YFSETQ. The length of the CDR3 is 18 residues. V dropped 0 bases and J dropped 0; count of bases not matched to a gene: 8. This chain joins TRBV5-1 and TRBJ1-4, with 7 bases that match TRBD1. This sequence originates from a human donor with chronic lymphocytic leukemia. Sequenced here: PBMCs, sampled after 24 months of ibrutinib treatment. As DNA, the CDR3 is TGCGCCAGCAGCTTGGAGGGGGGCACAGGGGCAACTAATGAAAAACTGTTTTTT. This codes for CASSLEGGTGATNEKLFF.